Each of the 30 T cell receptor beta chains below was sequenced from the same sample in a study of ipilimumab plus nivolumab after autologous stem cell transplantation. Libraries were prepared by immunoSEQ multiplex PCR; TCRdb keeps only in-frame clonotypes and omits some of them. The sample comprises roughly 16,000 clones, about 86% of which are singletons, and about 21% rests with the top ten. Sequences were derived from PBMCs, sampled in a trial of ipilimumab plus nivolumab as post-transplant consolidation. The receptors originated from a male donor with diffuse large B-cell lymphoma.

The chain has TRBV18 and TRBJ2-7; D is unclear. CDR1 and CDR2 from the germline V gene are KGHSH and LQKENI. Trimming removed 3 bases at V and 5 bases at J, with 17 bases between. The CDR3 consists of 15 residues. The CDR3 loop reads CASSPQAQNENEQYF. CDR3 sequence (DNA): TGTGCCAGCTCACCCCAAGCCCAGAATGAGAACGAGCAGTACTTC.

The chain combines TRBV28 with TRBJ2-3; D is perhaps TRBD1 (5 bases). CDR3 length equals 16 residues. Trimming took 7 bases from V and 2 from J, leaving 19 bases between them. The germline gives CDR1 MDHEN, CDR2 SYDVKM. The CDR3 spells CASIPDSLTSTDTQYF. The CDR3 DNA reads as TGTGCCAGCATCCCCGACAGTCTGACATCCACAGATACGCAGTATTTT.

This chain joins TRBV2 and TRBJ1-2; 7 positions match TRBD1. The CDR3 consists of 15 residues. Per the germline V gene, CDR1 is SNHLY and CDR2 is FYNNEI. The ends lost 2 bases at V and 7 bases at J; junction bases unmatched: 10. In nucleotides, the CDR3 is TGTGCCAGCAGTGAACAGCAGGGGGGCTATGGTGGCTACACCTTC. Encoded protein: CASSEQQGGYGGYTF.

The rearrangement links TRBV6-5 to TRBJ2-7, with TRBD1 matching over 9 bases. Looked up from germline, CDR1 is MNHEY and CDR2 is SVGAGI. J lost 3 bases, V lost 6 bases, and 9 bases had no gene match. There are 15 residues in the CDR3. The CDR3 DNA reads as TGTGCCAGCAGGTCCGCGGGACAGGGACTCTACGAGCAGTACTTC. It is translated as CASRSAGQGLYEQYF.

This sequence joins TRBV5-1 and TRBJ2-7, with 7 nucleotides matching TRBD1. In germline, CDR1 is SGHRS, CDR2 YFSETQ. Trimming at V came to 2 bases and at J to 3 bases, leaving 5 bases not matched to a gene. The CDR3 extends over 14 amino acids. In nucleotides, the CDR3 is TGCGCCAGCAGCTTTGAGGCAGGGGGCTACGAGCAGTACTTC. This sequence encodes CASSFEAGGYEQYF.

The chain joins TRBV4-2 to TRBJ2-3; 8 nucleotides match TRBD2. The CDR3 extends over 15 amino acids. The germline V gene has CDR1 LGHNA and CDR2 YNFKEQ. V lost 0 bases and J lost 4; bases outside the gene matches: 3. The CDR3 here is CASSQDTGGPDTQYF. In nucleotides, the CDR3 is TGTGCCAGCAGCCAAGATACGGGGGGGCCAGATACGCAGTATTTT.

The chain carries TRBV7-9 and TRBJ1-5; TRBD1 is a possible D gene (5 bases). Per the germline V gene, CDR1 is SEHNR and CDR2 is FQNEAQ (reference sequence). This CDR3 contains 14 residues. V lost 5 bases and J 9 bases, leaving 17 bases between the germline ends. The CDR3 reads CASSGAAGGSPQHF. The CDR3 coding sequence is TGTGCCAGCAGCGGGGCAGCGGGGGGTTCGCCCCAGCATTTT.

The rearrangement joins TRBV19 to TRBJ2-1; 13 bases agree with TRBD2. The germline gives CDR1 LNHDA, CDR2 SQIVND (reference sequence). With 3 bases clipped from V and 4 bases from J, the junction kept 3 bases outside the gene matches. The CDR3 contains 16 residues. The CDR3 coding sequence is TGTGCCAGTAGTATTACTAGCGGGGGGGCATACAATGAGCAGTTCTTC. Its translation is CASSITSGGAYNEQFF.

The chain uses TRBV2 and TRBJ2-3, with D tentatively TRBD2 (6 bases). The germline V gene encodes CDR1 SNHLY and CDR2 FYNNEI. The length of the CDR3 is 13 residues. The germline V and J ends were trimmed by 10 bases and 2 bases, with 13 bases remaining between them. The CDR3 is CAMPSDYTDTQYF. DNA for the CDR3: TGTGCCATGCCTAGCGACTACACAGATACGCAGTATTTT.

The chain links TRBV4-1 to TRBJ2-1, with a tentative D call TRBD2 (5 bases). The CDR3 runs 14 residues. CDR1 is MGHRA, CDR2 YSYEKL, per germline. Trimming left V 1 base short and J 2 bases short, with 6 bases between. CDR3 region: CASSQAGAYNEQFF. CDR3 sequence (DNA): TGCGCCAGCAGCCAAGCCGGGGCCTACAATGAGCAGTTCTTC.

This chain connects TRBV30 to TRBJ1-1, with TRBD1 identical over 9 bases. Germline V CDR1 and CDR2: GTSNPN, SVGIG (reference sequence). The CDR3 is 15 residues long. After removal of 5 bases from V and 4 bases from J, the junction contained 11 bases not matched to a gene. The DNA of the CDR3 is TGTGCCTGGTCGTACAGGGGGCTTAGGAGCACTGAAGCTTTCTTT. It translates to CAWSYRGLRSTEAFF.

The CDR3 sequence is CASSRNRDNEKLFF. CDR3 sequence (DNA): TGTGCCAGCAGTCGCAACAGGGACAATGAAAAACTGTTTTTT. The chain carries TRBV6-5 and TRBJ1-4, with D maybe TRBD1 (6 bases). The ends were cut back, 5 bases at V and 5 bases at J, with 12 bases in the middle. The germline V gene has CDR1 MNHEY and CDR2 SVGAGI. The CDR3 runs to 14 residues.

In this sample, this clone turned up a few times. The V gene is TRBV30, the J gene TRBJ1-2; D is undetermined. The CDR3 has 12 residues. CDR1 GTSNPN and CDR2 SVGIG come from the germline V gene (reference sequence). Trimming stripped 2 bases from V and 7 bases from J, with 11 bases between. The CDR3 reads CAWSLVGLGYTF. DNA for the CDR3: TGTGCCTGGAGTCTGGTAGGGCTTGGCTACACCTTC. The whole variable domain, remainder taken from reference TRBV30 and TRBJ1-2, is SQTIHQWPATLVQPVGSPLSLECTVEGTSNPNLYWYRQAAGRGLQLLFYSVGIGQISSEVPQNLSASRPQDRQFILSSKKLLLSDSGFYLCAWSLVGLGYTFGSGTRLTVV.

The CDR3 here is CASSSWGTGKYEQYF. The CDR3, as DNA: TGTGCCAGCAGTTCCTGGGGGACAGGGAAATACGAGCAGTACTTC. The chain is built from TRBV28 and TRBJ2-5, with 9 bases identical to TRBD1. Near its end, the DNA agrees better with TRBJ2-7, so the J call may be wrong. The germline gives CDR1 MDHEN, CDR2 SYDVKM. The CDR3 contains 15 residues.

V and J are TRBV15 and TRBJ1-4, with 8 positions matching TRBD1. Germline CDR1 LNHNV, CDR2 YYDKDF (reference sequence). CDR3 length: 14 amino acids. Germline trimming cut 1 base from V and 5 bases from J; bases unmatched to any gene: 0. The CDR3, as DNA: TGTGCCACCAGCAGAGGACAGGGGAATGAAAAACTGTTTTTT. It is translated as CATSRGQGNEKLFF.

This chain joins TRBV5-1 and TRBJ1-5, with D possibly being TRBD1 (6 bases). Germline-derived CDR1 and CDR2 are SGHRS and YFSETQ. V shed 5 bases and J shed 7 bases, with 10 bases lying between them. This CDR3 has 12 amino acids. CDR3 bases: TGCGCCAGCAGAACAGGGAGGCAGCCCCAGCATTTT. Protein sequence: CASRTGRQPQHF. Looking up the rest from reference TRBV5-1 and TRBJ1-5 gives the full variable domain: KAGVTQTPRYLIKTRGQQVTLSCSPISGHRSVSWYQQTPGQGLQFLFEYFSETQRNKGNFPGRFSGRQFSNSRSEMNVSTLELGDSALYLCASRTGRQPQHFGDGTRLSIL.

The gene calls are TRBV11-1 and TRBJ2-3, with D possibly matching TRBD2 (6 bases). Trimming left V 0 bases short and J 0 bases short, with 10 bases between. This CDR3 region has 16 residues. The germline gives CDR1 SGHAT, CDR2 FQDESV (reference sequence). The CDR3 region has the DNA TGTGCCAGCAGCTTAGCGGGACTGAGTAGCACAGATACGCAGTATTTT. Residues: CASSLAGLSSTDTQYF.

This clone has just one count. The V gene is TRBV4-3, the J gene TRBJ2-5, with D possibly matching TRBD1 (6 bases). The CDR3 has 14 residues. V lost 1 base, J lost 4 bases, and 10 bases lay in between. Germline-derived CDR1 and CDR2 are LGHNA and YSLEER. CDR3 DNA: TGCGCCAGCAGCCAAGCAGGGGCCCCAGAGACCCAGTACTTC. It is translated as CASSQAGAPETQYF.

The chain has TRBV28 and TRBJ1-1; tentative D call: TRBD1 (5 bases). V lost 6 bases and J lost 5, with 19 bases in between. This CDR3 region has 15 residues. Germline lookup yields CDR1 MDHEN and CDR2 SYDVKM. In nucleotides, the CDR3 is TGTGCCAGCAGCCCTCCCCGGACATATCGGACTGAAGCTTTCTTT. It encodes CASSPPRTYRTEAFF.

V gene TRBV29-1 combines with J gene TRBJ2-7; 11 bases agree with TRBD1. After removal of 0 bases from V and 8 bases from J, the junction contained 6 bases not matched to a gene. Looked up from germline, CDR1 is SQVTM and CDR2 is ANQGSEA. There are 14 residues in the CDR3. The CDR3 region has the DNA TGCAGCGTTGAAGATTTGGGGACAGGGGGTCAGCAGTACTTC. Residues: CSVEDLGTGGQQYF.

The chain joins TRBV19 to TRBJ1-1; D is unclear. Germline CDR1 reads LNHDA; CDR2 reads SQIVND (reference sequence). This CDR3 contains 15 residues. V lost 5 bases to trimming and J lost 1 base, with 14 bases between them. The CDR3 here is CASSSPRGSNTEAFF. In DNA form, the CDR3 reads TGTGCCAGTAGTTCGCCCCGAGGCTCGAACACTGAAGCTTTCTTT.

CDR3 protein: CASSLAQLSYEQYF. CDR3 DNA sequence: TGTGCCAGCAGCTTAGCACAGCTCTCCTACGAGCAGTACTTC. The chain has TRBV11-2 and TRBJ2-7; the D is unclear. Germline CDR1 reads SGHAT; CDR2 reads FQNNGV. The CDR3 loop spans 14 amino acids. V gave up 1 base and J gave up 0 bases, with 7 bases separating them.

The chain combines TRBV19 with TRBJ2-1; 9 bases are a match to TRBD2. This CDR3 comprises 17 residues. Germline V gives CDR1 LNHDA, CDR2 SQIVND (reference sequence). The J segment lost 1 base and the V segment lost 7 bases, leaving 11 bases of the junction unmatched. The CDR3 region has the DNA TGTGCCAGTACCCTGCGACCTAGCGGGGTTTCCTACAATGAGCAGTTCTTC. Protein: CASTLRPSGVSYNEQFF.

This clone has just a few counts. CDR3 loop: CASSLRIQGINTEAFF. Here the CDR3 DNA reads TGTGCCAGCAGCTTGCGGATACAGGGGATCAACACTGAAGCTTTCTTT. V and J are TRBV5-5 and TRBJ1-1, with 7 nucleotides matching TRBD1. V lost 1 base, J lost 2 bases, and 8 bases stayed unmatched. The CDR3 has 16 amino acids. Per germline, CDR1 SGHKS and CDR2 YYEKEE (reference sequence).

This clone showed up just once. This chain joins TRBV7-8 and TRBJ2-7; no reliable D call. The CDR3 length is 13 residues. V gave up 5 bases and J gave up 5 bases, with 13 bases separating them. Germline CDR1 is SGHVS and CDR2 is FQNEAQ. DNA of the CDR3: TGTGCCAGCAGCGATTCCCGGGTCCACGAGCAGTACTTC. Protein sequence: CASSDSRVHEQYF. Based on the CDR3 plus reference TRBV7-8 and TRBJ2-7, the full variable domain is GAGVSQSPRYKVAKRGQDVALRCDPISGHVSLFWYQQALGQGPEFLTYFQNEAQLDKSGLPSDRFFAERPEGSVSTLKIQRTQQEDSAVYLCASSDSRVHEQYFGPGTRLTVT.

The V call is TRBV18, the J call TRBJ1-2; D may be TRBD1 (6 bases). This CDR3 contains 15 residues. In germline, CDR1 is KGHSH, CDR2 LQKENI. V was clipped by 5 bases and J by 6 bases, with 19 bases between them. CDR3 coding DNA: TGTGCCAGCTCAAACTCTCGGGGGGGCTCGGATGGCTACACCTTC. Encoded protein: CASSNSRGGSDGYTF.

The chain links TRBV19 to TRBJ1-1; 8 bases line up with TRBD1. V gave up 7 bases and J gave up 2 bases; unmatched junction bases: 6. The CDR3 length is 14 residues. Germline CDR1 and CDR2: LNHDA and SQIVND (reference sequence). CDR3 region: CASTQTGANTEAFF. Written as DNA, the CDR3 is TGTGCCAGTACCCAGACAGGGGCCAACACTGAAGCTTTCTTT. Combining the CDR3 with reference TRBV19 and TRBJ1-1 gives the whole variable domain DGGITQSPKYLFRKEGQNVTLSCEQNLNHDAMYWYRQDPGQGLRLIYYSQIVNDFQKGDIAEGYSVSREKKESFPLTVTSAQKNPTAFYLCASTQTGANTEAFFGQGTRLTVV.

The chain links TRBV7-9 to TRBJ2-7, with a possible D match to TRBD1 (6 bases). V lost 3 bases, J lost 2 bases, and 11 bases lay in between. This CDR3 is built from 14 residues. Germline lookup yields CDR1 SEHNR and CDR2 FQNEAQ (reference sequence). The CDR3 here is CASSLQGLPYEQYF. In nucleotides, the CDR3 is TGTGCCAGCAGCTTGCAGGGGTTACCCTACGAGCAGTACTTC.

This chain joins TRBV6-1 and TRBJ2-7; D perhaps matches TRBD1 (6 bases). Germline V lookup: CDR1 MNHNS, CDR2 SASEGT. V was shortened by 4 bases and J by 5 bases, with 12 bases between the two germline ends. This CDR3 is built from 13 residues. The CDR3 DNA reads TGTGCCAGCAGTGGGAACAGGGTAAACGAGCAGTACTTC. Translated: CASSGNRVNEQYF.

The chain is built from TRBV5-4 and TRBJ1-6; TRBD1 agrees at 11 bases. Germline V gives CDR1 SGHNT, CDR2 YYREEE (reference sequence). The CDR3 sequence is 15 residues long. V was clipped by 3 bases and J by 10 bases; unmatched bases: 6. CDR3 residues: CASSSRTGGDSPLHF. The CDR3 DNA reads as TGTGCCAGCAGCTCCAGGACAGGGGGCGACTCACCCCTCCACTTT.